The present T cell receptor beta chain was sequenced within a study of blood T cell repertoires in COVID-19. Germline V lookup: CDR1 MNHNY, CDR2 SVGAGI (reference sequence). V lost 6 bases and J 7 bases, leaving 24 bases between the germline ends. CDR3 length: 16 amino acids. TCRdb's table, derived via immunoSEQ multiplex PCR, lists solely in-frame clones and lacks some. The sample contains about 66,000 clones, roughly 90% of which appear only once. The sequence was obtained from a man in his 60s with acute or convalescent COVID-19. Sequenced: peripheral blood. This chain connects TRBV6-6 to TRBJ1-2; D is possibly TRBD1 (6 bases). CDR3 loop: CASRTQEGGGRGGYTF. The CDR3 region has the DNA TGTGCCAGCAGGACCCAGGAGGGAGGGGGACGCGGTGGCTACACCTTC.